A selection of T cell receptor beta chains follows, all from one sample in a study of blood T cell repertoires in COVID-19. Clones were read by immunoSEQ multiplex PCR, and TCRdb kept only the in-frame ones, dropping some. The repertoire holds approximately 200,000 clones, with 65% to 90% as singletons. Sequenced input: peripheral blood. These receptors originate from a human donor in a cohort sampled during active COVID-19. Each CDR3 is given with its conserved first and last residue. Fields, in order: J gene, D gene, V gene, CDR3 DNA, CDR3 protein. D genes are given only for firm matches.

>TRBJ1-1|-|TRBV6-5
TGTGCCAGCAGTTATAGGGGTCTAATGAACACTGAAGCTTTCTTT
CASSYRGLMNTEAFF
>TRBJ2-7|-|TRBV7-9
TGTGCCAGCAGCTTGTTAGTCTACGAGCAGTACTTC
CASSLLVYEQYF
>TRBJ1-4|-|TRBV9
TGTGCCAGCAGCGTAGAACCCGAACGTCTAAATGAAAAACTGTTTTTT
CASSVEPERLNEKLFF
>TRBJ2-7|TRBD2|TRBV7-2
TGTGCCAGCAGCTTAAGATCGGGAGGTCGTTGGGAGCAGTACTTC
CASSLRSGGRWEQYF
>TRBJ2-1|TRBD2|TRBV4-2
TGTGCCAGCAGCCAAGAGACGCTAGCGGTTGGTGAGCAGTTCTTC
CASSQETLAVGEQFF
>TRBJ1-2|-|TRBV6-5
TGTGCCAGCAGTCCAGGGGATGGCTACACCTTC
CASSPGDGYTF
>TRBJ2-1|-|TRBV29-1
TGCAGCGCGACGTATAGCTCCTACAATGAGCAGTTCTTC
CSATYSSYNEQFF
>TRBJ1-5|-|TRBV28
TGTGCCAGCAGTTTGATAGGGCAGGGCAGCAATCAGCCCCAGCATTTT
CASSLIGQGSNQPQHF
>TRBJ1-3|-|TRBV7-2
TGTGCCAGCAGAACGACCGCGGCTGGAAACACCATATATTTT
CASRTTAAGNTIYF
>TRBJ2-7|-|TRBV4-3
TGCGCCAGCAGCCAAGGAGCGGCCGCGGGCTACGAGCAGTACTTC
CASSQGAAAGYEQYF
>TRBJ2-3|TRBD2|TRBV7-3
TGTGCCAGCAGCTTAATGGTGGGACTAGCAAGTGATACGCAGTATTTT
CASSLMVGLASDTQYF
>TRBJ2-4|-|TRBV11-2
TGTGCCAGCAGCCCCCGTTACTGGCGGGATGGCAAAAACATTCAGTACTTC
CASSPRYWRDGKNIQYF